This T cell receptor beta chain was identified in a study of T-cell memory formation after mild COVID-19. The junction had 9 bases not matched to a gene; V was cut back by 0 bases and J by 8 bases. Per germline, CDR1 LNHNV and CDR2 YYDKDF (reference sequence). CDR3 size: 15 residues. Sample barcodes and UMIs were carried by the TCR alpha and TCR beta cDNA libraries that 5'RACE generated with constant-segment primers. Via MiXCR, TCRdb re-called the 5' RACE reads, giving one row per CDR3 protein. The sample contains about 400,000 distinct CDR3 sequences, roughly a quarter of which appear only once. Points from the study as a whole: Balance between CD4 and CD8 was seen in clones contracting day 15 to 85, and a CD4+ lean was seen in later expanders. There were some responding clones in pre-infection memory, which suggested that cross-reactive memory had joined.

A word on this clonotype: Its target is unknown.

The rearrangement links TRBV15 to TRBJ1-2, with 7 bases matching TRBD1. The clonotype originates from an adult woman who had mild COVID-19 (a few samples of this study predate the infection). Cell type and time point are not known. The sequenced sample was PBMCs or a T cell subset sorted from them (not recorded which). CDR3 nucleotide sequence: TGTGCCACCAGCAGAGAGTCCAAGGGGGCGAGGGGCTACACCTTC. The encoded protein is CATSRESKGARGYTF.